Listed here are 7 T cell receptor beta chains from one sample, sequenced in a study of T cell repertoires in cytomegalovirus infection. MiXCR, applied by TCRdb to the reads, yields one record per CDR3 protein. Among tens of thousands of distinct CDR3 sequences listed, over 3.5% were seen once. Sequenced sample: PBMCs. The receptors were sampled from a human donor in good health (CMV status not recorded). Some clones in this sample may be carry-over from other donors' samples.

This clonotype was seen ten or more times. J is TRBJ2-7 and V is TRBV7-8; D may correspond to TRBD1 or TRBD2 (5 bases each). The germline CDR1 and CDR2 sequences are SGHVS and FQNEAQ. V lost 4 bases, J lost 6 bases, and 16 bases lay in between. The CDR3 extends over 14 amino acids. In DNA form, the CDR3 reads TGTGCCAGCAGCTACCTCTTCACGAGGGGCGAGCAGTACTTC. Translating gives CASSYLFTRGEQYF.

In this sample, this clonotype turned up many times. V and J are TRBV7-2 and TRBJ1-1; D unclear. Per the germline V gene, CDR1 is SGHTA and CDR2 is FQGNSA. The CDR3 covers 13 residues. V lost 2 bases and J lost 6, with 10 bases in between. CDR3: CASSLRVFAEAFF. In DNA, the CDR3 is TGTGCCAGCAGCTTAAGGGTATTCGCTGAAGCTTTCTTT.

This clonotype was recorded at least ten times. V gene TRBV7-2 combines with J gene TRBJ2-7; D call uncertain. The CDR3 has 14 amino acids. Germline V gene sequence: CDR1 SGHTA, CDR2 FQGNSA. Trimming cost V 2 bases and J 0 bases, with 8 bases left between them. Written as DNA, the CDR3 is TGTGCCAGCAGCTTAAGAGCAAACTCCTACGAGCAGTACTTC. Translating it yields CASSLRANSYEQYF. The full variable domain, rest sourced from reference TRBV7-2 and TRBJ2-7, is GAGVSQSPSNKVTEKGKDVELRCDPISGHTALYWYRQSLGQGLEFLIYFQGNSAPDKSGLPSDRFSAERTGGSVSTLTIQRTQQEDSAVYLCASSLRANSYEQYFGPGTRLTVT.

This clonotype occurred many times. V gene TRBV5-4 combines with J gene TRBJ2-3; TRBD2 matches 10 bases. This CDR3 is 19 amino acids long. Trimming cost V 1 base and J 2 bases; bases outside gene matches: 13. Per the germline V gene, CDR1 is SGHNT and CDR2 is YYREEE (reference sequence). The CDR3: CASSLRLAGAIKYTDTQYF. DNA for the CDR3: TGTGCCAGCAGCTTGAGGCTAGCGGGGGCCATTAAATACACAGATACGCAGTATTTT.

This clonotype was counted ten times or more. The CDR3 here is CASGLAGGEQYF. For the CDR3, the DNA is TGTGCCAGCGGGCTAGCGGGGGGCGAGCAGTACTTC. The chain carries TRBV7-2 and TRBJ2-7, with 11 bases matching TRBD2. The CDR3 consists of 12 residues. The V segment lost 8 bases and the J segment 6 bases; nucleotides outside the gene matches: 3. Germline assignment: CDR1 SGHTA and CDR2 FQGNSA.

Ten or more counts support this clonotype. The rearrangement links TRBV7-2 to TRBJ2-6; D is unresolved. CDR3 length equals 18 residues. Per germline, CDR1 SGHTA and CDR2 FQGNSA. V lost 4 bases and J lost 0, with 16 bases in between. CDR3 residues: CASSSPLGPASGANVLTF. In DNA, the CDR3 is TGTGCCAGCAGCTCCCCACTCGGGCCAGCCTCTGGGGCCAACGTCCTGACTTTC.

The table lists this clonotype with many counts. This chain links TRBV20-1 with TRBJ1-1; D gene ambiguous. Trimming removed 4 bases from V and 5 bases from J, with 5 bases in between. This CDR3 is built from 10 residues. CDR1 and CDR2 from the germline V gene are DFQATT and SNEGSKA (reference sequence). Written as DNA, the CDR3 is TGCAGTGCTACCGATACTGAAGCTTTCTTT. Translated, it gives CSATDTEAFF.